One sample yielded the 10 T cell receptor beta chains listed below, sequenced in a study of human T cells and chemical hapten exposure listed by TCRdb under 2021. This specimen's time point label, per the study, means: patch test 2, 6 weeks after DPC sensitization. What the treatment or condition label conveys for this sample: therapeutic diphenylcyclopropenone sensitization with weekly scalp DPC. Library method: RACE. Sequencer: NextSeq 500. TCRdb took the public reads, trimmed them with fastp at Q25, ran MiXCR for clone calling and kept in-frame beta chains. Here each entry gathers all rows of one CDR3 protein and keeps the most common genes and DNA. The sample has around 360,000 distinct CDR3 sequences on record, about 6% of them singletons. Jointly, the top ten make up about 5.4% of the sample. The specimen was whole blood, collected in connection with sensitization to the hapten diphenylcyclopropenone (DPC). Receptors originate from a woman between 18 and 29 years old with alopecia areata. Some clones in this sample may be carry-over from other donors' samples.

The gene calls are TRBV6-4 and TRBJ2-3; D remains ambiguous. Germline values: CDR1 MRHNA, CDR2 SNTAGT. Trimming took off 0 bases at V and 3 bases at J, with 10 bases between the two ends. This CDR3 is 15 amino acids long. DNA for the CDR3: TGTGCCAGCAGTGACTCTGGGGTGGTGACAGATACGCAGTATTTT. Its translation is CASSDSGVVTDTQYF.

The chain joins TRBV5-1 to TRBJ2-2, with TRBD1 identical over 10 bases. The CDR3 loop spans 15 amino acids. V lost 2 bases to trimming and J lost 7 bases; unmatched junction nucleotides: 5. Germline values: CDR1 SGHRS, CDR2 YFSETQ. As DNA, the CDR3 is TGCGCCAGCAGCTTCCGGGACAGGGGTGACGGGGAGCTGTTTTTT. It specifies CASSFRDRGDGELFF.

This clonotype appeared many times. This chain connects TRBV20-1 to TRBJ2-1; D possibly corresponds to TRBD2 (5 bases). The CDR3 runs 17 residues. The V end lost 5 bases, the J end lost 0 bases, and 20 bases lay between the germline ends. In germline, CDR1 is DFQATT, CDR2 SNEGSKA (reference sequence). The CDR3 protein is CSAATRLARSSYNEQFF. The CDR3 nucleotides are TGCAGTGCTGCAACACGGCTAGCTCGAAGCTCCTACAATGAGCAGTTCTTC.

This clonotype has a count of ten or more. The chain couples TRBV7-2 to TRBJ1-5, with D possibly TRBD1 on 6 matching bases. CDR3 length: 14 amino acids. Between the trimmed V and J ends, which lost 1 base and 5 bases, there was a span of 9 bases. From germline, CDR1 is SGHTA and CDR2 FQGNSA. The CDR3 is CASSLETGHQPQHF. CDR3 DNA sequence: TGTGCCAGCAGCTTAGAAACAGGGCATCAGCCCCAGCATTTT.

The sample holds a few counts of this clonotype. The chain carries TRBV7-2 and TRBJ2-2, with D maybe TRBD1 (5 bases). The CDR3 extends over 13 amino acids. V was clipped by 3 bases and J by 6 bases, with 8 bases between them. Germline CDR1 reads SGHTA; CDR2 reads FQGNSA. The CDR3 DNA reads TGTGCCAGCAGCTTTGTGACAGCCGGGGAGCTGTTTTTT. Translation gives CASSFVTAGELFF.

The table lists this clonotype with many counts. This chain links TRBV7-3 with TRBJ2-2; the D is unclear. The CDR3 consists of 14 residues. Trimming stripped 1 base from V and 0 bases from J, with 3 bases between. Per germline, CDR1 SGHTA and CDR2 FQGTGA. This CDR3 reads CASSLNPNTGELFF. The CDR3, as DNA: TGTGCCAGCAGCTTAAACCCGAACACCGGGGAGCTGTTTTTT. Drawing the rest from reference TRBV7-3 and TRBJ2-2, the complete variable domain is GAGVSQTPSNKVTEKGKYVELRCDPISGHTALYWYRQSLGQGPEFLIYFQGTGAADDSGLPNDRFFAVRPEGSVSTLKIQRTERGDSAVYLCASSLNPNTGELFFGEGSRLTVL.

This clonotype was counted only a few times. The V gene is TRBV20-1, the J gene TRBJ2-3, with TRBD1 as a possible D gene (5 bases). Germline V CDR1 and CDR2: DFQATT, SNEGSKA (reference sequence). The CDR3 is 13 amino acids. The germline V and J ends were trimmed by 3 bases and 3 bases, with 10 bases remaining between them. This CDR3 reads CSARGPGTDTQYF. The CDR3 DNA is TGCAGTGCTAGGGGGCCAGGGACAGATACGCAGTATTTT.

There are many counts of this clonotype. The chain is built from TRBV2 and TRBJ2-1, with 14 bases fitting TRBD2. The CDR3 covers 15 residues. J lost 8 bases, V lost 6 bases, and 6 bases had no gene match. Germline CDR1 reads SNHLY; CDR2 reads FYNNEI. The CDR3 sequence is CASRPTSGGAYEQFF. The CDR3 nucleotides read TGTGCCAGCAGGCCGACTAGCGGGGGGGCCTATGAGCAGTTCTTC.

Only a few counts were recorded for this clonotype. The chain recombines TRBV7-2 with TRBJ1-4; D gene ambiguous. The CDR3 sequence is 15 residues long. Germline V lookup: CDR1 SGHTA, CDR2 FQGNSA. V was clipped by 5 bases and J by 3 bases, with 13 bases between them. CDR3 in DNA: TGTGCCAGCAGCACTCAAAGAGGAGCTAATGAAAAACTGTTTTTT. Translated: CASSTQRGANEKLFF.

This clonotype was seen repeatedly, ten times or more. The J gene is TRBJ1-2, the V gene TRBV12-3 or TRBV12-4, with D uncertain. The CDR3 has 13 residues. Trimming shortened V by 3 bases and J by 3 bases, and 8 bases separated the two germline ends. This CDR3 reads CASSFSADYGYTF. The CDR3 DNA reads TGTGCCAGCAGTTTTTCGGCAGACTATGGCTACACCTTC.